The subject of this entry is one T cell receptor beta chain. The antigen is unknown. This entry is derived from a study of beta chain features in type 1 diabetes. Overall study context: The patients were much like the healthy donors in age, gender and cell yields.

The authors sorted CD4+ naive, central memory, regulatory and stem cell-like memory cells via CD45RO/CCR7/CD25/CD127/CD95/CD27. Overall study findings and caveats: Naive, central memory and Treg TCRB repertoires appeared more alike in patients than in healthy donors. Any HLA effect on TCRB rearrangement was left unresolved by small sub-analyses. In every one of the four CD4+ subsets, TCRB CDR3s were moderately but significantly shorter in Type 1 diabetes patients.

Expressed TCRB transcripts got sequenced, as all isolated RNA was reverse transcribed. The assay was immunoSEQ multiplex PCR, and TCRdb's table has in-frame clones only and misses some. The sample has 130,000 to 150,000 clones; about 12% are singletons. The sample consisted of central memory CD4+ T cells from blood. The sequence was collected from a man younger than 30 with type 1 diabetes.

CDR3 sequence (DNA): TGTGCCAGTAACCCCGTACCGGAGGGTGAGCAGTTCTTC. Translating gives CASNPVPEGEQFF. V usage is TRBV19 and J usage is TRBJ2-1; D may be TRBD2 (6 bases). V shed 7 bases and J shed 9 bases, with 16 bases lying between them. This CDR3 spans 13 amino acids. CDR1 is LNHDA and CDR2 is SQIVND in the germline V gene (reference sequence).